The TCR beta chain under discussion was sequenced for a study of regulatory T cells in long-lasting Graves disease. As for this clonotype: A much larger clone is a single base away; this may be a read error.

Germline values: CDR1 SGHNT, CDR2 YYREEE (reference sequence). V lost 4 bases to trimming and J lost 6 bases, with 20 bases between them. There are 15 residues in the CDR3. Libraries of TCR beta came from iRepertoire HTBI primers plus Arm-PCR of CDR3 regions. TCRdb re-derived calls from the multiplex PCR reads in MiXCR, one entry per CDR3 protein. The sample includes 350,000 to 500,000 distinct CDR3 sequences, roughly 15% of them seen just once. This sample's time point: newly diagnosed GD, antithyroid drugs for less than 3 months. The TCR library was made from RNA that had been extracted from PBMCs in TRIzol. The sample also formed part of further work on T cells in Graves' hyperthyroidism and ophthalmopathy.

The material was peripheral blood mononuclear cells (PBMCs), obtained at new diagnosis, from a patient treated with antithyroid drugs. The V and J genes are TRBV5-4 and TRBJ2-7, with D possibly being TRBD2 (6 bases). The receptor's source is a woman in her forties or fifties with Graves disease. This CDR3 reads CASSAKTSLVTEQYF. In DNA form, the CDR3 reads TGTGCCAGCAGCGCGAAGACTAGTCTTGTTACCGAGCAGTACTTC.